Below, 21 T cell receptor beta chains from the same sample are listed, as sequenced in a study of blood T cell repertoires in COVID-19. TCRdb's copy holds only in-frame clones and misses some; the assay was immunoSEQ multiplex PCR. The sample lists about 120,000 clones; 90% were seen once. The sequenced material came from peripheral blood. All receptors come from a human donor with active COVID-19. The donor label of this sample is uncertain.

V usage is TRBV5-6 and J usage is TRBJ1-4; D gene ambiguous. This CDR3 is 16 amino acids long. V lost 3 bases to trimming and J lost 6 bases, with 18 bases between them. The germline V gene encodes CDR1 SGHDT and CDR2 YYEEEE. This CDR3 reads CASSSVTGVVDEKLFF. CDR3 coding DNA: TGTGCCAGCAGCTCAGTTACGGGAGTAGTCGATGAAAAACTGTTTTTT.

This chain connects TRBV27 to TRBJ1-3; D gene unclear. V was clipped by 7 bases and J by 2 bases, with 12 bases between them. CDR3 length: 14 amino acids. The germline CDR1 and CDR2 sequences are MNHEY and SMNVEV (reference sequence). Written as DNA, the CDR3 is TGTGCCAGCACGTCCGGGTCCGCTGGAAACACCATATATTTT. Its translation is CASTSGSAGNTIYF.

V gene TRBV30 combines with J gene TRBJ2-5, with a tentative D call TRBD2 (6 bases). The CDR3 contains 12 residues. Germline loops: CDR1 GTSNPN, CDR2 SVGIG (reference sequence). The ends were cut back, 0 bases at V and 5 bases at J, with 7 bases in the middle. CDR3 loop: CAWSVRGETQYF. For the CDR3, the DNA is TGTGCCTGGAGTGTACGGGGGGAGACCCAGTACTTC.

The J gene is TRBJ2-2, the V gene TRBV15; D is unresolved. Germline CDR1 and CDR2: LNHNV and YYDKDF (reference sequence). The CDR3 totals 13 residues. V was cut by 8 bases and J by 1 base, with 8 bases left in between. The CDR3 loop is CATYAQNTGELFF. CDR3 nucleotides: TGTGCCACCTACGCGCAGAACACCGGGGAGCTGTTTTTT.

The chain is built from TRBV2 and TRBJ2-7, with D tentatively TRBD1 (6 bases). The CDR3 covers 13 residues. V dropped 8 bases and J dropped 4 bases, with 15 bases sitting between them. Germline CDR1 and CDR2: SNHLY and FYNNEI. CDR3 DNA sequence: TGTGCCAGCGTTTTCAGGGGCGTTTACGAGCAGTACTTC. This encodes CASVFRGVYEQYF.

The chain joins TRBV2 to TRBJ2-2, with a possible D match to TRBD1 (5 bases). CDR1 is SNHLY and CDR2 is FYNNEI in the germline V gene. The CDR3 totals 14 residues. V lost 7 bases and J lost 3, with 12 bases in between. Here the CDR3 DNA reads TGTGCCAGCAATAAGGACACTTACACCGGGGAGCTGTTTTTT. Translated, it gives CASNKDTYTGELFF.

The V gene is TRBV13, the J gene TRBJ2-3; TRBD2 matches at 11 bases. The CDR3 spans 16 residues. The germline gives CDR1 PRHDT, CDR2 FYEKMQ (reference sequence). The trim removed 4 bases at V and 9 bases at J, leaving 12 bases unmatched. CDR3: CASSSRGTSGFRTQYF. CDR3 bases: TGTGCCAGCAGCTCCCGGGGGACTAGCGGTTTCAGAACGCAGTATTTT. The full variable domain, rest sourced from reference TRBV13 and TRBJ2-3, is AAGVIQSPRHLIKEKRETATLKCYPIPRHDTVYWYQQGPGQDPQFLISFYEKMQSDKGSIPDRFSAQQFSDYHSELNMSSLELGDSALYFCASSSRGTSGFRTQYFGPGTRLTVL.

The CDR3 DNA reads TGCGCCAGCAGCCAAGCTGAGTACACCGGGGAGCTGTTTTTT. Its translation is CASSQAEYTGELFF. This sequence joins TRBV4-1 and TRBJ2-2; D call uncertain. The CDR3 loop spans 14 amino acids. Trimming cost V 1 base and J 3 bases, with 6 bases left between them. Germline CDR1 and CDR2: MGHRA and YSYEKL.

This sequence joins TRBV7-9 and TRBJ1-1, with D uncertain. CDR1 SEHNR and CDR2 FQNEAQ come from the germline V gene (reference sequence). The CDR3 is 12 residues long. Trimming cost V 0 bases and J 8 bases, with 7 bases left between them. The CDR3 loop is CASSLALGEAFF. CDR3 coding DNA: TGTGCCAGCAGCTTAGCGCTCGGGGAAGCTTTCTTT.

The chain carries TRBV6-6 and TRBJ2-3, with 8 bases lining up with TRBD1. Germline CDR1 is MNHNY and CDR2 is SVGAGI (reference sequence). There are 14 residues in the CDR3. The V and J ends lost 7 bases and 2 bases, in that order; junction bases with no gene match: 5. The CDR3 loop is CASKQGVDTDTQYF. CDR3 DNA sequence: TGTGCCAGCAAACAGGGGGTTGACACAGATACGCAGTATTTT.

This sequence joins TRBV27 and TRBJ2-7; TRBD1 aligns across 7 bases. V shed 6 bases, J shed 3 bases, and the junction held 5 bases outside the gene matches. CDR3 size: 13 residues. Germline V gene sequence: CDR1 MNHEY, CDR2 SMNVEV (reference sequence). The CDR3 loop reads CASRPQGFYEQYF. The CDR3 DNA reads as TGTGCCAGCAGACCACAGGGGTTCTACGAGCAGTACTTC.

The CDR3 reads CASSQDSWGAQPQHF. CDR3 nucleotides: TGCGCCAGCAGCCAAGATTCTTGGGGAGCCCAGCCCCAGCATTTT. The chain couples TRBV4-3 to TRBJ1-5; D gene uncertain. CDR1 and CDR2 (germline): LGHNA, YSLEER. This CDR3 region has 15 residues. The ends were cut back, 0 bases at V and 7 bases at J, with 13 bases in the middle.

This chain uses TRBV28 with TRBJ2-1; 15 positions match TRBD2. CDR1 and CDR2 (germline): MDHEN, SYDVKM. J lost 4 bases, V lost 4 bases, and 8 bases had no gene match. This CDR3 has 18 residues. The CDR3 loop reads CASSSWTSGGASYNEQFF. The CDR3 nucleotides are TGTGCCAGCAGTTCGTGGACTAGCGGGGGGGCTTCATACAATGAGCAGTTCTTC.

The chain employs TRBV27 and TRBJ1-3; D is perhaps TRBD1 (5 bases). The ends were cut back, 5 bases at V and 0 bases at J, with 8 bases in the middle. Germline V CDR1 and CDR2: MNHEY, SMNVEV (reference sequence). This CDR3 comprises 14 residues. The CDR3 protein is CASSSRDSGNTIYF. The CDR3 bases are TGTGCCAGCAGTAGCAGGGACTCTGGAAACACCATATATTTT.

The V and J genes are TRBV10-2 and TRBJ2-7; TRBD1 agrees at 8 bases. This CDR3 has 13 amino acids. CDR1 is WSHSY, CDR2 SAAADI, per germline. Trimming removed 1 base from V and 6 bases from J; junction bases left unmatched: 2. The CDR3 region has the DNA TGCGCCAGCAGTGAGTTAGACAGGGGCGAGCAGTACTTC. It encodes CASSELDRGEQYF.

The chain has TRBV11-3 and TRBJ2-1; TRBD2 aligns across 13 bases. Germline V lookup: CDR1 SGHNT, CDR2 YENEEA. V shed 2 bases and J 7 bases; nucleotides not matched to a gene: 2. The CDR3 spans 15 residues. The CDR3 nucleotides read TGTGCCAGCAGCTTAACTAGCGGGGGGGCAAATGAGCAGTTCTTC. This sequence encodes CASSLTSGGANEQFF.

In this sample, this clone turned up a few times. The rearrangement links TRBV19 to TRBJ2-5; 10 nucleotides agree with TRBD2. Germline V CDR1 and CDR2: LNHDA, SQIVND (reference sequence). The CDR3 contains 15 residues. Trimming at V came to 6 bases and at J to 7 bases, leaving 11 bases not matched to a gene. The DNA of the CDR3 is TGTGCCAGTAGGCTAGCGGGGGATAGCTCGGGGACCCAGTACTTC. Its protein is CASRLAGDSSGTQYF.

The chain uses TRBV7-9 and TRBJ1-4, with TRBD1 identical over 10 bases. CDR3 size: 15 residues. From germline, CDR1 is SEHNR and CDR2 FQNEAQ (reference sequence). J was trimmed by 8 bases and V by 4 bases; bases with no gene match: 7. CDR3 sequence reads: CASSSRQGAQEKLFF. CDR3 bases: TGTGCCAGCAGCTCCCGACAGGGGGCGCAAGAAAAACTGTTTTTT.

The chain joins TRBV4-2 to TRBJ1-2; D is possibly TRBD1 (5 bases). V was trimmed by 0 bases and J by 3 bases, leaving 5 bases between them. There are 13 residues in the CDR3. The germline gives CDR1 LGHNA, CDR2 YNFKEQ. The DNA of the CDR3 is TGTGCCAGCAGCCAAGACAGGGACTATGGCTACACCTTC. Amino acid sequence: CASSQDRDYGYTF.

This clone turned up a few times. This chain joins TRBV9 and TRBJ2-1; tentatively, D is TRBD2 (5 bases). The CDR3 loop spans 13 amino acids. Trimming took off 3 bases at V and 4 bases at J, with 8 bases between the two ends. Per the germline V gene, CDR1 is SGDLS and CDR2 is YYNGEE. Here the CDR3 DNA reads TGTGCCAGCAGCGCGGGGAGTTACAATGAGCAGTTCTTC. The encoded protein is CASSAGSYNEQFF.

The chain uses TRBV19 and TRBJ1-1, with TRBD1 identical over 8 bases. V shed 3 bases, J shed 3 bases, and the junction held 6 bases outside the gene matches. Germline V gene sequence: CDR1 LNHDA, CDR2 SQIVND (reference sequence). This CDR3 contains 15 residues. The CDR3 is CASSIQGAKDTEAFF. The CDR3, as DNA: TGTGCCAGTAGTATCCAGGGGGCGAAAGACACTGAAGCTTTCTTT.